A single sample gave rise to the 17 T cell receptor beta chains below, sequenced in a study of blood T cell repertoires in COVID-19. Sequencing was performed with immunoSEQ multiplex PCR; in TCRdb, only in-frame clones are kept and a portion is missing. Of about 420,000 clones listed, roughly 89% are singletons. Material: peripheral blood. The receptor set was obtained from a man aged 18 to 29 with COVID-19, enrolled during active disease.

J is TRBJ2-5 and V is TRBV7-9; 7 bases match TRBD2. The length of the CDR3 is 16 residues. Trimming removed 1 base from V and 2 bases from J; junction bases left unmatched: 7. Germline CDR1 is SEHNR and CDR2 is FQNEAQ (reference sequence). CDR3 sequence: CASSLERRGGQETQYF. In DNA, the CDR3 is TGTGCCAGCAGCTTAGAAAGGCGGGGAGGGCAAGAGACCCAGTACTTC.

V is TRBV7-9 and J is TRBJ1-1; the D gene is possibly TRBD1 (6 bases). CDR1 and CDR2 (germline): SEHNR, FQNEAQ (reference sequence). The CDR3 is 13 residues long. The V and J ends lost 7 bases and 4 bases respectively, with 13 bases between them. CDR3 coding DNA: TGTGCCAGCATCGGGGGGGCTGGCACTGAAGCTTTCTTT. It is translated as CASIGGAGTEAFF.

The rearrangement joins TRBV4-1 to TRBJ2-5, with 7 bases matching TRBD1. Trimming took 0 bases from V and 1 from J; bases not matched to a gene: 2. The CDR3 loop spans 15 amino acids. The germline V gene has CDR1 MGHRA and CDR2 YSYEKL. DNA for the CDR3: TGCGCCAGCAGCCAAGACAGGACAGGCCAAGAGACCCAGTACTTC. This gives the protein CASSQDRTGQETQYF.

J is TRBJ1-2 and V is TRBV19; D is undetermined. Germline V lookup: CDR1 LNHDA, CDR2 SQIVND (reference sequence). The CDR3 has 14 amino acids. The V and J ends lost 0 bases and 5 bases respectively, with 10 bases between them. DNA of the CDR3: TGTGCCAGTAGTATAGAACAGAATAATTATGGCTACACCTTC. Amino acids: CASSIEQNNYGYTF.

The rearrangement links TRBV19 to TRBJ1-1; tentatively, D is TRBD1 (5 bases). Germline lookup yields CDR1 LNHDA and CDR2 SQIVND (reference sequence). CDR3 length: 11 residues. Trimming left V 0 bases short and J 11 bases short, with 7 bases between. CDR3: CASSIDRVAFF. The CDR3 DNA follows: TGTGCCAGTAGTATAGACAGGGTTGCTTTCTTT.

This chain connects TRBV5-1 to TRBJ2-1, with D perhaps matching TRBD2 (5 bases). The CDR3 totals 15 residues. From germline, CDR1 is SGHRS and CDR2 YFSETQ. Trimming removed 2 bases at V and 0 bases at J, with 9 bases between. In nucleotides, the CDR3 is TGCGCCAGCAGCTTTAGCGAGAACTCCTACAATGAGCAGTTCTTC. It yields the protein CASSFSENSYNEQFF.

This rearrangement joins TRBV19 to TRBJ1-2; TRBD1 is a possible D gene (6 bases). Trimming cost V 1 base and J 4 bases, with 13 bases left between them. Germline V gives CDR1 LNHDA, CDR2 SQIVND (reference sequence). This CDR3 spans 15 amino acids. The CDR3 sequence: CASSIAAVGGYGYTF. The CDR3 DNA sequence: TGTGCCAGTAGTATAGCCGCCGTAGGGGGCTATGGCTACACCTTC.

The V gene is TRBV7-3, the J gene TRBJ2-5, with TRBD2 matching over 14 bases. This CDR3 region has 16 residues. The trim removed 5 bases at V and 1 base at J, leaving 3 bases unmatched. Germline assignment: CDR1 SGHTA and CDR2 FQGTGA. CDR3 loop: CASSTGLAGGQETQYF. DNA of the CDR3: TGTGCCAGCAGCACAGGACTAGCGGGAGGCCAAGAGACCCAGTACTTC.

The V gene is TRBV19, the J gene TRBJ2-1, with D perhaps matching TRBD2 (5 bases). Trimming left V 2 bases short and J 6 bases short, with 17 bases between. The CDR3 totals 16 residues. Germline CDR1 reads LNHDA; CDR2 reads SQIVND (reference sequence). The chain's CDR3 is CASSISLTLGGNEQFF. The CDR3 DNA reads as TGTGCCAGTAGTATAAGTCTCACTTTAGGAGGCAATGAGCAGTTCTTC. Full variable domain (rest looked up from reference TRBV19 and TRBJ2-1): DGGITQSPKYLFRKEGQNVTLSCEQNLNHDAMYWYRQDPGQGLRLIYYSQIVNDFQKGDIAEGYSVSREKKESFPLTVTSAQKNPTAFYLCASSISLTLGGNEQFFGPGTRLTVL.

The chain is built from TRBV5-4 and TRBJ2-7; 9 positions agree with TRBD1. This CDR3 region has 13 residues. The trim removed 4 bases at V and 7 bases at J, leaving 6 bases unmatched. In germline, CDR1 is SGHNT, CDR2 YYREEE (reference sequence). The DNA of the CDR3 is TGTGCCAGCAGCCGGACAGGGGCTAGTGAGCAGTACTTC. It translates to CASSRTGASEQYF.

The rearrangement links TRBV5-4 to TRBJ1-3, with 10 bases lining up with TRBD1. V lost 2 bases to trimming and J lost 4 bases; unmatched junction nucleotides: 6. This CDR3 has 16 amino acids. Germline CDR1 is SGHNT and CDR2 is YYREEE (reference sequence). The CDR3 coding sequence is TGTGCCAGCAGCTTATCAGGGACAGGGGTCGGAAACACCATATATTTT. Translation gives CASSLSGTGVGNTIYF.

The chain combines TRBV5-8 with TRBJ2-1; 9 positions match TRBD1. V trimming: 3 bases; J trimming: 4 bases; junction bases outside the gene matches: 8. The CDR3 extends over 16 amino acids. The germline gives CDR1 SGHTS, CDR2 YDEGEE. The CDR3 loop reads CASSSLGQGIYNEQFF. The CDR3 bases are TGTGCCAGCAGCTCGCTCGGACAGGGGATATACAATGAGCAGTTCTTC. The full variable domain, in which reference TRBV5-8 and TRBJ2-1 provide the parts outside the CDR3, is EAGVTQSPTHLIKTRGQQATLRCSPISGHTSVYWYQQALGLGLQFLLWYDEGEERNRGNFPPRFSGRQFPNYSSELNVNALELEDSALYLCASSSLGQGIYNEQFFGPGTRLTVL.

J is TRBJ2-6 and V is TRBV4-1, with unresolved D. V lost 0 bases and J 0 bases, leaving 18 bases between the germline ends. The CDR3 covers 20 residues. Germline V gene sequence: CDR1 MGHRA, CDR2 YSYEKL. CDR3 DNA: TGCGCCAGCAGCCAAGAAGGTGGCGGCGGAAGTTTCTCTGGGGCCAACGTCCTGACTTTC. Translated: CASSQEGGGGSFSGANVLTF.

This chain connects TRBV6-5 to TRBJ1-1; D may be TRBD1 (5 bases). In germline, CDR1 is MNHEY, CDR2 SVGAGI. The CDR3 is 15 amino acids. V was shortened by 4 bases and J by 1 base, with 13 bases between the two germline ends. CDR3 loop: CASSLQVPSNTEAFF. DNA for the CDR3: TGTGCCAGCAGTTTACAGGTCCCTTCGAACACTGAAGCTTTCTTT.

This sequence joins TRBV4-1 and TRBJ1-6; unclear D gene. CDR1 and CDR2 from the germline V gene are MGHRA and YSYEKL. The CDR3 has 12 amino acids. V lost 5 bases and J 18 bases, leaving 17 bases between the germline ends. The CDR3 loop reads CASSKGRFTPHF. The CDR3 DNA follows: TGCGCCAGCAGCAAAGGGAGATTCACCCCCCACTTT.

The rearrangement links TRBV29-1 to TRBJ2-3, with D possibly being TRBD2 (5 bases). The germline V gene encodes CDR1 SQVTM and CDR2 ANQGSEA. V was pared by 2 bases and J by 4 bases, with 10 bases between. This CDR3 is 13 amino acids long. DNA for the CDR3: TGCAGCGTTGAACGGTCCGGGGCAGATACGCAGTATTTT. Encoded protein: CSVERSGADTQYF.

This clone occurred many times. This rearrangement joins TRBV11-3 to TRBJ1-1; TRBD1 might be the D (6 bases). The CDR3 runs 13 residues. Germline V gene data show CDR1 as SGHNT and CDR2 as YENEEA. Trimming stripped 6 bases from V and 2 bases from J, with 10 bases between. The CDR3 here is CASRRQANTEAFF. In DNA form, the CDR3 reads TGTGCCAGCAGACGACAGGCAAACACTGAAGCTTTCTTT.